These 10 T cell receptor beta chains were sequenced from one sample in a study of blood T cell repertoires in COVID-19. The assay was immunoSEQ multiplex PCR, and TCRdb's table has in-frame clones only and misses some. Of about 200,000 clones in the sample, 85% to 90% were seen once. What was sequenced was peripheral blood. The source of these receptors is a man at least 80 years old with acute or convalescent COVID-19.

The rearrangement uses TRBV24-1 and TRBJ2-7; D is possibly TRBD1 (5 bases). Per germline, CDR1 KGHDR and CDR2 SFDVKD. Trimming stripped 7 bases from V and 3 bases from J, with 18 bases between. The CDR3 has 15 residues. This chain's CDR3 is CATRLGQLRIYEQYV. CDR3 in DNA: TGTGCCACCAGGTTGGGGCAGTTGCGAATCTACGAGCAGTACGTC.

This chain uses TRBV7-2 with TRBJ2-5; possible D gene TRBD2, 6 bases. The CDR3 loop spans 15 amino acids. CDR1 and CDR2 (germline): SGHTA, FQGNSA. V was pared by 4 bases and J by 5 bases, with 17 bases between. The CDR3 loop is CASSSPMGGLETQYF. The DNA for the CDR3 is TGTGCCAGCAGCTCCCCGATGGGGGGACTTGAGACCCAGTACTTC.

The chain has TRBV19 and TRBJ2-2, with 9 nucleotides matching TRBD2. The CDR3 has 14 amino acids. The ends lost 7 bases at V and 4 bases at J; junction bases unmatched: 4. Germline values: CDR1 LNHDA, CDR2 SQIVND (reference sequence). Written as DNA, the CDR3 is TGTGCCAGTAAACTAGCGGGCTTCACCGGGGAGCTGTTTTTT. The encoded protein is CASKLAGFTGELFF.

J is TRBJ1-3 and V is TRBV7-2, with 9 nucleotides matching TRBD1. The germline V gene has CDR1 SGHTA and CDR2 FQGNSA. The CDR3 covers 15 residues. The ends lost 5 bases at V and 2 bases at J; junction bases unmatched: 4. The CDR3 sequence: CASSTRQGAGNTIYF. DNA of the CDR3: TGTGCCAGCAGCACAAGACAGGGGGCTGGAAACACCATATATTTT.

The genes are TRBV10-3 and TRBJ2-3; 16 nucleotides align to TRBD2. The germline gives CDR1 ENHRY, CDR2 SYGVKD. V was clipped by 6 bases and J by 6 bases; unmatched bases: 9. CDR3 length equals 17 residues. For the CDR3, the DNA is TGTGCCATCAGGCCGGGACTAGCGGGAGGGTTTAGGGATACGCAGTATTTT. It is translated as CAIRPGLAGGFRDTQYF.

This rearrangement joins TRBV18 to TRBJ1-4; tentatively, D is TRBD1 (6 bases). CDR3 size: 15 residues. Germline V gene data show CDR1 as KGHSH and CDR2 as LQKENI. Trimming took 3 bases from V and 2 from J, leaving 10 bases between them. The CDR3 region is CASSPTGLTNEKLFF. Here the CDR3 DNA reads TGTGCCAGCTCACCCACAGGGCTCACTAATGAAAAACTGTTTTTT.

The chain joins TRBV18 to TRBJ2-3; 9 bases map to TRBD1. J was trimmed by 4 bases and V by 4 bases; bases with no gene match: 6. Germline V lookup: CDR1 KGHSH, CDR2 LQKENI. This CDR3 is 15 amino acids long. The CDR3 sequence is CASSQGQGRSDTQYF. The CDR3 DNA sequence: TGTGCCAGCTCACAGGGACAGGGCAGGTCAGATACGCAGTATTTT.

This clone was seen only once. The chain employs TRBV27 and TRBJ2-1; 11 bases align to TRBD2. The length of the CDR3 is 19 residues. Trimming at V came to 2 bases and at J to 0 bases, leaving 9 bases not matched to a gene. The germline gives CDR1 MNHEY, CDR2 SMNVEV (reference sequence). The DNA for the CDR3 is TGTGCCAGCAGTTTACTAGCACTAGCGGGAGTCCTCTCCTACAATGAGCAGTTCTTC. This sequence encodes CASSLLALAGVLSYNEQFF.

The chain has TRBV5-4 and TRBJ2-7, with 7 bases lining up with TRBD2. This CDR3 contains 12 residues. Germline V CDR1 and CDR2: SGHNT, YYREEE (reference sequence). Unmatched junction bases numbered 4, after V lost 0 bases and J lost 10 bases. CDR3 residues: CASSLATSVQYF. In DNA, the CDR3 is TGTGCCAGCAGCTTGGCCACTAGCGTTCAGTACTTC. Drawing the rest from reference TRBV5-4 and TRBJ2-7, the complete variable domain is ETGVTQSPTHLIKTRGQQVTLRCSSQSGHNTVSWYQQALGQGPQFIFQYYREEENGRGNFPPRFSGLQFPNYSSELNVNALELDDSALYLCASSLATSVQYFGPGTRLTVT.

This chain connects TRBV3-1 (or the pseudogene TRBV3-2) to TRBJ1-4; TRBD1 agrees at 9 bases. The length of the CDR3 is 14 residues. Germline V gene data show CDR1 as LGHDT and CDR2 as YNNKEL (reference sequence). With V trimmed by 1 base and J by 7 bases, 1 base remained unmatched. The CDR3 DNA reads TGTGCCAGCAGCCAAGGGGACAGGGTTGAAAAACTGTTTTTT. Translated, it gives CASSQGDRVEKLFF.